The entry below gives a single T cell receptor beta chain sequence along with its context. Each CDR3 protein is one row after TCRdb ran MiXCR on the RT-PCR reads. The sample lists about 540,000 distinct CDR3 sequences, around 21% occurring once. This record belongs to a study of response to subunit inactivated influenza vaccine. The CDR3 totals 11 residues. CDR1 and CDR2 from the germline V gene are MNHEY and SVGEGT. These records were also assigned to another study, of T cells expressing NK-cell markers. This second study says: Template switching by 5'RACE with UMIs generated the TCR beta cDNA.

This TCR came from a man between 45 and 60 years old who received an inactivated influenza vaccine. This specimen consisted of CD4+ T cells sorted from PBMCs, obtained about 13 days after vaccination. The rearrangement links TRBV6-2 or TRBV6-3 to TRBJ2-6; D call uncertain. CDR3 amino acids: CQTLGANVLTF. CDR3 in DNA: TGTCAGACCCTCGGGGCCAACGTCCTGACTTTC.